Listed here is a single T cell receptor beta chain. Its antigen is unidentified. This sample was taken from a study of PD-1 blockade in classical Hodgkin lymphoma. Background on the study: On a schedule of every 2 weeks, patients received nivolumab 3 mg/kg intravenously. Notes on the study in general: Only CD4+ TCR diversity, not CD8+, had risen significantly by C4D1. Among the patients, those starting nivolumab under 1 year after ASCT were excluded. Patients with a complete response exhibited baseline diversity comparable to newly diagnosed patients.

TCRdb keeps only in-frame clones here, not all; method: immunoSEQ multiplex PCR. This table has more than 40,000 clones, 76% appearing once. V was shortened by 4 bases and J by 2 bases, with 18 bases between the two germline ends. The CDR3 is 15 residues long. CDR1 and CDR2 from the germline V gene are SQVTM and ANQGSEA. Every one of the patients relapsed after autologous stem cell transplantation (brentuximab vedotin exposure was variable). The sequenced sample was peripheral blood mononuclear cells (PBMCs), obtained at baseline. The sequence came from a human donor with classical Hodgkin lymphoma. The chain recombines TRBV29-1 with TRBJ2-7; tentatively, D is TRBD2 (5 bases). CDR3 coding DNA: TGCAGCGTTGTCCCCCCGCTCAGCGGAACCTACGAGCAGTACTTC. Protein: CSVVPPLSGTYEQYF.